This T cell receptor (beta chain) was identified in a study of T cell responses to AZD1222 COVID-19 vaccine. Study-wide context: The analysis combined second doses at about 4 or about 12 weeks. Study observations and caveats: Clonal diversity may have been underestimated, and the donors were mostly white British, with more females than males. The repertoires were collected only after the peak T cell response.

The data were produced by immunoSEQ multiplex PCR, yet TCRdb's version contains in-frame clones alone and is incomplete. The sample lists about 110,000 clones, 85% to 95% occurring once. The germline V gene encodes CDR1 SGHTA and CDR2 FQGNSA. The CDR3 is 15 residues long. With 2 bases removed from V and 2 bases from J, the gap between germline ends came to 12 bases. A remark on this clone: Its antigen is unidentified.

The V and J genes are TRBV7-2 and TRBJ1-2; TRBD1 might be the D (5 bases). The origin of this receptor is an adult in good health. The starting material was peripheral blood, obtained on day 0 of AZD1222 vaccination. The CDR3 is CASSLRGTDNYGYTF. The CDR3 DNA reads TGTGCCAGCAGCTTACGTGGGACGGACAACTATGGCTACACCTTC.